These T cell receptor beta chains were read from a single sample in a study of CD8 T cells in ankylosing spondylitis. TCRdb reprocessed the 5' RACE reads via MiXCR and lists one record per CDR3 protein. The table records 450,000 to 550,000 distinct CDR3 sequences, about 5.2% of them present only once. The sequencing sample was made of blood, either unsorted or a sorted T cell fraction (not recorded which). The receptors come from a male donor with ankylosing spondylitis. CDR3s include the opening cysteine and the closing phenylalanine or tryptophan. The D gene is left open where the match is weak. The size field is filled for only some rows; it gives once, few, many or a size class.

cdr3_aa: CASRTGDYEQYF
cdr3_nt: TGTGCCAGCAGAACAGGGGACTACGAGCAGTACTTC
cdr3_length: 12
v_call: TRBV6-6
clone_size: NA
j_call: TRBJ2-7
d_call: TRBD1

cdr3_aa: CASSQGVGRPLPYEQYF
cdr3_nt: TGCGCCAGCAGCCAAGGAGTGGGAAGACCGCTACCCTACGAGCAGTACTTC
cdr3_length: 17
v_call: TRBV4-3
clone_size: many
j_call: TRBJ2-7
d_call: NA

cdr3_aa: CASSLVRTEQFF
cdr3_nt: TGTGCCAGCAGCTTAGTCCGGACGGAACAGTTCTTC
cdr3_length: 12
v_call: TRBV7-8
clone_size: many
j_call: TRBJ2-1
d_call: NA

cdr3_aa: CASSYSALAGTSTDTQYF
cdr3_nt: TGTGCCAGCAGTTACTCTGCACTAGCGGGGACTAGCACAGATACGCAGTATTTT
cdr3_length: 18
v_call: TRBV6-5
clone_size: many
j_call: TRBJ2-3
d_call: TRBD2

cdr3_aa: CASSADSFNTEAFF
cdr3_nt: TGTGCCAGCAGCGCGGACAGTTTTAACACTGAAGCTTTCTTT
cdr3_length: 14
v_call: TRBV11-3
clone_size: NA
j_call: TRBJ1-1
d_call: NA

cdr3_aa: CASSFVAGGGGEQFF
cdr3_nt: TGTGCCAGCAGTTTCGTTGCGGGAGGGGGGGGTGAGCAGTTCTTC
cdr3_length: 15
v_call: TRBV12-3/TRBV12-4
clone_size: NA
j_call: TRBJ2-1
d_call: TRBD2

cdr3_aa: CASSLGSLGPTYGYTF
cdr3_nt: TGCGCCAGCAGCTTGGGGTCTTTGGGACCGACCTATGGCTACACCTTC
cdr3_length: 16
v_call: TRBV5-1
clone_size: many
j_call: TRBJ1-2
d_call: NA

cdr3_aa: CASSLAGDYQETQYF
cdr3_nt: TGTGCCAGCAGCTTGGCGGGGGACTATCAAGAGACCCAGTACTTC
cdr3_length: 15
v_call: TRBV5-6
clone_size: many
j_call: TRBJ2-5
d_call: TRBD2

cdr3_aa: CASTTGTPYNEQFF
cdr3_nt: TGTGCCAGCACGACCGGGACGCCGTACAATGAGCAGTTCTTC
cdr3_length: 14
v_call: TRBV6-2/TRBV6-3
clone_size: NA
j_call: TRBJ2-1
d_call: NA

cdr3_aa: CSATLRWGYTF
cdr3_nt: TGCAGTGCCACCCTCCGTTGGGGCTACACCTTC
cdr3_length: 11
v_call: TRBV20-1
clone_size: many
j_call: TRBJ1-2
d_call: NA

cdr3_aa: CSATPRGRPYEQYF
cdr3_nt: TGCAGTGCTACTCCCAGGGGGAGGCCCTACGAGCAGTACTTC
cdr3_length: 14
v_call: TRBV20-1
clone_size: many
j_call: TRBJ2-7
d_call: NA

cdr3_aa: CAMGTTTGELFF
cdr3_nt: TGTGCCATGGGGACGACTACCGGGGAGCTGTTTTTT
cdr3_length: 12
v_call: TRBV7-2
clone_size: many
j_call: TRBJ2-2
d_call: NA

cdr3_aa: CASSPVGEEETQYF
cdr3_nt: TGTGCCAGCAGTCCAGTGGGGGAGGAAGAGACCCAGTACTTC
cdr3_length: 14
v_call: TRBV7-2
clone_size: NA
j_call: TRBJ2-5
d_call: NA

cdr3_aa: CASSPNRGEAQYF
cdr3_nt: TGTGCCAGCAGCCCCAACCGTGGTGAGGCGCAGTATTTT
cdr3_length: 13
v_call: TRBV5-6
clone_size: NA
j_call: TRBJ2-3
d_call: NA

cdr3_aa: CASKGAGGEDTQYF
cdr3_nt: TGTGCCAGTAAGGGAGCGGGAGGGGAAGATACGCAGTATTTT
cdr3_length: 14
v_call: TRBV2
clone_size: NA
j_call: TRBJ2-3
d_call: TRBD2

cdr3_aa: CASSYSRDRVHEQYF
cdr3_nt: TGTGCCAGCAGTTACTCGAGGGACAGGGTTCACGAGCAGTACTTC
cdr3_length: 15
v_call: TRBV6-5
clone_size: NA
j_call: TRBJ2-7
d_call: TRBD1

cdr3_aa: CASSFRGLPYNEQFF
cdr3_nt: TGTGCCAGCAGTTTCAGGGGTCTCCCCTACAATGAGCAGTTCTTC
cdr3_length: 15
v_call: TRBV6-5
clone_size: few
j_call: TRBJ2-1
d_call: NA

cdr3_aa: CASSFADRVQETQYF
cdr3_nt: TGTGCCAGCAGCTTTGCGGACAGGGTTCAAGAGACCCAGTACTTC
cdr3_length: 15
v_call: TRBV5-5
clone_size: many
j_call: TRBJ2-5
d_call: TRBD1

cdr3_aa: CASSPLEGNTEAFF
cdr3_nt: TGTGCCAGCAGTCCCCTCGAGGGAAACACTGAAGCTTTCTTT
cdr3_length: 14
v_call: TRBV12-3/TRBV12-4
clone_size: many
j_call: TRBJ1-1
d_call: NA

cdr3_aa: CSVHPMNTEAFF
cdr3_nt: TGCAGCGTTCATCCCATGAACACTGAAGCTTTCTTT
cdr3_length: 12
v_call: TRBV29-1
clone_size: many
j_call: TRBJ1-1
d_call: NA

cdr3_aa: CASSPPGGGSVGEQFF
cdr3_nt: TGTGCCAGCTCACCACCGGGCGGGGGGAGCGTCGGTGAGCAGTTCTTC
cdr3_length: 16
v_call: TRBV18
clone_size: NA
j_call: TRBJ2-1
d_call: TRBD2

cdr3_aa: CASSSLTSNSPLHF
cdr3_nt: TGTGCCAGCAGCTCTTTGACTTCAAATTCACCCCTCCACTTT
cdr3_length: 14
v_call: TRBV12-3/TRBV12-4
clone_size: many
j_call: TRBJ1-6
d_call: NA

cdr3_aa: CASSLLLAGAGEQYF
cdr3_nt: TGTGCCAGCAGCTTACTCCTAGCGGGAGCAGGCGAGCAGTACTTC
cdr3_length: 15
v_call: TRBV7-2
clone_size: NA
j_call: TRBJ2-7
d_call: TRBD2

cdr3_aa: CASSQVRGNNEQFF
cdr3_nt: TGCGCCAGCAGCCAAGTGCGGGGAAACAATGAGCAGTTCTTC
cdr3_length: 14
v_call: TRBV4-1
clone_size: many
j_call: TRBJ2-1
d_call: NA

cdr3_aa: CASSYMTPSTDTQYF
cdr3_nt: TGTGCCAGCAGTTACATGACGCCGAGCACAGATACGCAGTATTTT
cdr3_length: 15
v_call: TRBV6-5
clone_size: many
j_call: TRBJ2-3
d_call: NA

cdr3_aa: CASARELQVEQFF
cdr3_nt: TGCGCCAGCGCCCGGGAGTTACAGGTTGAGCAGTTCTTC
cdr3_length: 13
v_call: TRBV5-1
clone_size: few
j_call: TRBJ2-1
d_call: NA

cdr3_aa: CASSLNEETQYF
cdr3_nt: TGCGCCAGCAGCTTGAACGAGGAGACCCAGTACTTC
cdr3_length: 12
v_call: TRBV5-1
clone_size: many
j_call: TRBJ2-5
d_call: NA

cdr3_aa: CASDWGEENTEAFF
cdr3_nt: TGTGCCAGCGATTGGGGGGAGGAGAACACTGAAGCTTTCTTT
cdr3_length: 14
v_call: TRBV12-3/TRBV12-4
clone_size: many
j_call: TRBJ1-1
d_call: NA

cdr3_aa: CASSFSNRETQYF
cdr3_nt: TGTGCCAGCAGCTTTTCCAACAGGGAGACCCAGTACTTC
cdr3_length: 13
v_call: TRBV7-2
clone_size: few
j_call: TRBJ2-5
d_call: NA

cdr3_aa: CSARRGIYTGTDTQYF
cdr3_nt: TGCAGTGCTAGAAGAGGGATTTATACTGGCACAGATACGCAGTATTTT
cdr3_length: 16
v_call: TRBV20-1
clone_size: many
j_call: TRBJ2-3
d_call: NA

cdr3_aa: CSATKLAGFYEQYF
cdr3_nt: TGCAGTGCTACAAAACTAGCGGGGTTCTACGAGCAGTACTTC
cdr3_length: 14
v_call: TRBV20-1
clone_size: many
j_call: TRBJ2-7
d_call: TRBD2

cdr3_aa: CASSFLALNTGELFF
cdr3_nt: TGTGCCAGCAGCTTCCTAGCGCTGAACACCGGGGAGCTGTTTTTT
cdr3_length: 15
v_call: TRBV7-2
clone_size: many
j_call: TRBJ2-2
d_call: NA

cdr3_aa: CASSPIQGYEQYF
cdr3_nt: TGTGCCAGCAGTCCTATACAGGGCTACGAGCAGTACTTC
cdr3_length: 13
v_call: TRBV12-3/TRBV12-4
clone_size: many
j_call: TRBJ2-7
d_call: NA

cdr3_aa: CASSLPLGGSHGYTF
cdr3_nt: TGTGCCAGCAGCCTTCCCCTCGGGGGGAGTCATGGCTACACCTTC
cdr3_length: 15
v_call: TRBV7-2
clone_size: many
j_call: TRBJ1-2
d_call: NA

cdr3_aa: CASSAVGRLYGYTF
cdr3_nt: TGTGCCAGCAGCGCGGTTGGACGGCTGTATGGCTACACCTTC
cdr3_length: 14
v_call: TRBV7-2
clone_size: many
j_call: TRBJ1-2
d_call: NA

cdr3_aa: CASSLALTGGRSEDLAKNIQYF
cdr3_nt: TGTGCCAGCAGCTTAGCGCTTACAGGGGGTAGATCGGAGGACTTAGCCAAAAACATTCAGTACTTC
cdr3_length: 22
v_call: TRBV11-1
clone_size: few
j_call: TRBJ2-4
d_call: TRBD1

cdr3_aa: CSVARSRQETQYF
cdr3_nt: TGCAGCGTTGCTAGGTCTCGACAAGAGACCCAGTACTTC
cdr3_length: 13
v_call: TRBV29-1
clone_size: many
j_call: TRBJ2-5
d_call: NA

cdr3_aa: CASSPEGGTNTGELFF
cdr3_nt: TGCGCCAGCAGCCCGGAAGGGGGAACGAACACCGGGGAGCTGTTTTTT
cdr3_length: 16
v_call: TRBV5-1
clone_size: NA
j_call: TRBJ2-2
d_call: NA

cdr3_aa: CASSPPMRNTETQYF
cdr3_nt: TGTGCCAGCTCACCACCGATGAGGAATACGGAGACCCAGTACTTC
cdr3_length: 15
v_call: TRBV18
clone_size: many
j_call: TRBJ2-5
d_call: NA

cdr3_aa: CASSQDRVSTDTQYF
cdr3_nt: TGCGCCAGCAGCCAAGATCGGGTCAGCACAGATACGCAGTATTTT
cdr3_length: 15
v_call: TRBV4-3
clone_size: many
j_call: TRBJ2-3
d_call: NA

cdr3_aa: CASSRQGARETQYF
cdr3_nt: TGTGCCAGCAGCCGACAGGGGGCGCGGGAGACCCAGTACTTC
cdr3_length: 14
v_call: TRBV7-8
clone_size: few
j_call: TRBJ2-5
d_call: TRBD1

cdr3_aa: CASSVGTTTNTIYF
cdr3_nt: TGTGCCAGCAGCGTAGGCACGACCACGAACACCATATATTTT
cdr3_length: 14
v_call: TRBV9
clone_size: many
j_call: TRBJ1-3
d_call: NA